These 30 T cell receptor beta chains came from one sample sequenced in a study of blood T cell repertoires in COVID-19 (dated by TCRdb to the early 2020s). The protocol used for the library was the immunoSEQ multiplex PCR assay. TCRdb took this table from immuneACCESS and kept in-frame rearrangements with V and J called. Such tables lack part of the clones; where checked against another copy, unresolved V genes explain under half of the gap, and the rest is unexplained. This sample holds 120,000 to 150,000 clones; 85% to 90% were observed only once. Roughly 2% of the sample goes to the ten largest clones. The specimen sequenced was peripheral blood. All receptors derive from a human donor in a cohort sampled during active COVID-19.

V and J are TRBV4-2 and TRBJ2-2; 9 bases align to TRBD1. With V trimmed by 4 bases and J by 5 bases, 14 bases remained unmatched. The germline V gene has CDR1 LGHNA and CDR2 YNFKEQ. The CDR3 sequence is 18 residues long. DNA for the CDR3: TGTGCCAGCAGCCCCTTTCCCGGGACAGGGTTGGGGACCGGGGAGCTGTTTTTT. This sequence encodes CASSPFPGTGLGTGELFF.

This chain connects TRBV2 to TRBJ2-2, with 9 positions matching TRBD1. The J segment lost 3 bases and the V segment lost 9 bases, leaving 5 bases of the junction unmatched. CDR3 length equals 14 residues. Germline V lookup: CDR1 SNHLY, CDR2 FYNNEI. CDR3 bases: TGTGCCAGTCCGGGACAGGGTGACACCGGGGAGCTGTTTTTT. Its protein product is CASPGQGDTGELFF.

The V call is TRBV5-6, the J call TRBJ2-3, with D tentatively TRBD1 (6 bases). CDR1 is SGHDT and CDR2 is YYEEEE in the germline V gene. Trimming pared 4 bases from V and 2 bases from J, leaving 11 bases between. This CDR3 spans 14 amino acids. The DNA of the CDR3 is TGTGCCAGCAGCCCCGGACAGATCACAGATACGCAGTATTTT. Translating it yields CASSPGQITDTQYF.

This chain connects TRBV28 to TRBJ2-3; D unclear. Looked up from germline, CDR1 is MDHEN and CDR2 is SYDVKM. This CDR3 region has 14 residues. V gave up 3 bases and J gave up 2 bases, with 9 bases separating them. This CDR3 is CASSFILDTDTQYF. CDR3 DNA: TGTGCCAGCAGTTTCATCCTAGACACAGATACGCAGTATTTT. Full variable domain (outside the CDR3, taken from reference TRBV28 and TRBJ2-3): DVKVTQSSRYLVKRTGEKVFLECVQDMDHENMFWYRQDPGLGLRLIYFSYDVKMKEKGDIPEGYSVSREKKERFSLILESASTNQTSMYLCASSFILDTDTQYFGPGTRLTVL.

This sequence joins TRBV5-8 and TRBJ2-1; D may be TRBD2 (5 bases). Germline CDR1 reads SGHTS; CDR2 reads YDEGEE. The germline V and J ends were trimmed by 5 bases and 5 bases, with 8 bases remaining between them. The CDR3 has 12 amino acids. DNA of the CDR3: TGTGCCAGCAGACGGGGTCACAATGAGCAGTTCTTC. This translates into CASRRGHNEQFF.

The V and J genes are TRBV10-3 and TRBJ2-1; 9 bases match TRBD2. Losses at the gene ends were 10 bases for V and 7 bases for J; bases not matched to a gene: 8. The CDR3 totals 13 residues. Germline CDR1 reads ENHRY; CDR2 reads SYGVKD. The chain's CDR3 is CATYSGGQNEQFF. The DNA for the CDR3 is TGTGCCACCTACAGCGGGGGGCAGAATGAGCAGTTCTTC.

CDR3 sequence: CASSLIPPGQGTPGETQYF. CDR3 sequence (DNA): TGTGCCAGCAGCCTAATACCCCCGGGACAGGGGACCCCGGGGGAGACCCAGTACTTC. The gene calls are TRBV11-2 and TRBJ2-5; 10 bases fit TRBD1. Trimming at V came to 5 bases and at J to 5 bases, leaving 20 bases not matched to a gene. This CDR3 is built from 19 residues. Per the germline V gene, CDR1 is SGHAT and CDR2 is FQNNGV.

The chain is built from TRBV3-1 (or the pseudogene TRBV3-2) and TRBJ1-1; D remains ambiguous. Germline loops: CDR1 LGHDT, CDR2 YNNKEL (reference sequence). Trimming shortened V by 3 bases and J by 6 bases, and 23 bases separated the two germline ends. This CDR3 comprises 17 residues. CDR3 sequence (DNA): TGTGCCAGCAGCCATTATTCGCTAGCGGGGTCCATGGCTGAAGCTTTCTTT. This encodes CASSHYSLAGSMAEAFF.

Only a few counts were recorded for this clone. The chain recombines TRBV19 with TRBJ1-5; TRBD1 matches at 8 bases. Germline lookup yields CDR1 LNHDA and CDR2 SQIVND (reference sequence). This CDR3 has 14 amino acids. V trimming: 7 bases; J trimming: 2 bases; junction bases outside the gene matches: 4. CDR3 region: CASKRGQGNQPQHF. CDR3 nucleotide sequence: TGTGCCAGTAAACGGGGACAGGGCAATCAGCCCCAGCATTTT.

The rearrangement uses TRBV5-4 and TRBJ1-5; 10 bases are a match to TRBD1. This CDR3 is built from 13 residues. Germline assignment: CDR1 SGHNT and CDR2 YYREEE (reference sequence). Unmatched junction bases numbered 2, after V lost 4 bases and J lost 7 bases. The CDR3 reads CASSPDRGQPQHF. CDR3 sequence (DNA): TGTGCCAGCAGCCCGGACAGGGGGCAGCCCCAGCATTTT.

Written as DNA, the CDR3 is TGTGCCAGCAGCTACGGACTAGCGGGAGGGATTGGAGATACGCAGTATTTT. It translates to CASSYGLAGGIGDTQYF. The genes are TRBV5-5 and TRBJ2-3, with 15 bases fitting TRBD2. Trimming at V came to 3 bases and at J to 5 bases, leaving 7 bases not matched to a gene. Per germline, CDR1 SGHKS and CDR2 YYEKEE (reference sequence). There are 17 residues in the CDR3.

V gene TRBV11-2 combines with J gene TRBJ2-3; tentatively, D is TRBD1 (5 bases). This CDR3 contains 15 residues. V dropped 5 bases and J dropped 0 bases, with 12 bases sitting between them. In germline, CDR1 is SGHAT, CDR2 FQNNGV. CDR3 sequence (DNA): TGTGCCAGCAGCCTCAGACAGTTTAGCACAGATACGCAGTATTTT. The encoded protein is CASSLRQFSTDTQYF. Complete variable domain (other parts from reference TRBV11-2 and TRBJ2-3): EAGVAQSPRYKIIEKRQSVAFWCNPISGHATLYWYQQILGQGPKLLIQFQNNGVVDDSQLPKDRFSAERLKGVDSTLKIQPAKLEDSAVYLCASSLRQFSTDTQYFGPGTRLTVL.

This clone was picked up one time. The rearrangement uses TRBV5-5 and TRBJ2-3; perhaps TRBD1 as D (5 bases). CDR1 is SGHKS and CDR2 is YYEKEE in the germline V gene (reference sequence). The CDR3 is made up of 16 amino acids. The V end was cut by 3 bases, the J end by 1 base, with 15 bases between. CDR3 bases: TGTGCCAGCAGCTACCCCTTAGGGGCCGGCACAGATACGCAGTATTTT. Translating it yields CASSYPLGAGTDTQYF.

The V call is TRBV30, the J call TRBJ2-5, with 9 bases aligning to TRBD2. Per the germline V gene, CDR1 is GTSNPN and CDR2 is SVGIG (reference sequence). V lost 1 base and J lost 2; bases outside the gene matches: 8. The CDR3 consists of 16 residues. CDR3 residues: CAWSDLLAGIQETQYF. The CDR3 nucleotides are TGTGCCTGGAGTGACCTCCTAGCGGGGATACAAGAGACCCAGTACTTC.

This chain uses TRBV5-5 with TRBJ1-4; unclear D gene. CDR1 is SGHKS, CDR2 YYEKEE, per germline (reference sequence). This CDR3 contains 13 residues. Deletions cut 0 bases from V and 7 bases from J, with 7 bases between. The CDR3 is CASSLGHSEKLFF. The CDR3 DNA reads TGTGCCAGCAGCTTGGGGCACAGTGAAAAACTGTTTTTT. The full variable domain, its missing parts supplied by reference TRBV5-5 and TRBJ1-4, is DAGVTQSPTHLIKTRGQQVTLRCSPISGHKSVSWYQQVLGQGPQFIFQYYEKEERGRGNFPDRFSARQFPNYSSELNVNALLLGDSALYLCASSLGHSEKLFFGSGTQLSVL.

The chain employs TRBV2 and TRBJ1-4; 7 nucleotides agree with TRBD1. This CDR3 has 15 amino acids. Germline trimming cut 1 base from V and 7 bases from J; bases unmatched to any gene: 6. Per the germline V gene, CDR1 is SNHLY and CDR2 is FYNNEI. CDR3 region: CASSEGGRGIEKLFF. The CDR3 DNA follows: TGTGCCAGCAGTGAAGGAGGCAGGGGGATTGAAAAACTGTTTTTT.

Details on this clone: Other DNA sequences from this sample encode an identical CDR3 as well. The gene calls are TRBV6-2 or TRBV6-3 and TRBJ1-1, with unresolved D. Germline V CDR1 and CDR2: MNHEY, SVGEGT. V was shortened by 0 bases and J by 4 bases, with 6 bases between the two germline ends. The CDR3 covers 13 residues. The CDR3 reads CASSYSRGTEAFF. For the CDR3, the DNA is TGTGCCAGCAGTTACTCACGCGGCACTGAAGCTTTCTTT.

V usage is TRBV28 and J usage is TRBJ2-5; 10 bases fit TRBD1. The CDR3 loop spans 15 amino acids. The germline V gene encodes CDR1 MDHEN and CDR2 SYDVKM. J gave up 4 bases and V 5 bases, and 7 bases lay outside the gene matches. The CDR3 nucleotides are TGTGCCAGCAGTCTTTGGACAGGGGGTCGAGAGACCCAGTACTTC. It yields the protein CASSLWTGGRETQYF.

As for this clone: A junction boundary mismatches the germline segment, possibly from a read error. This chain joins TRBV7-7 and TRBJ1-1; weak D call: TRBD1 (6 bases). CDR3 length: 13 amino acids. From germline, CDR1 is SSHAT and CDR2 FNYEAQ (reference sequence). The CDR3 is CASSLGAGEEAFF. CDR3 sequence (DNA): TGTGCTAGCAGCTTAGGGGCAGGGGAAGAAGCTTTCTTT.

The chain combines TRBV15 with TRBJ1-6, with 8 bases that match TRBD1. Trimming removed 0 bases from V and 11 bases from J; junction bases left unmatched: 6. CDR3 length: 15 amino acids. Germline-derived CDR1 and CDR2 are LNHNV and YYDKDF (reference sequence). The CDR3, as DNA: TGTGCCACCAGCAGAGATACACAGGGGGGAGCACCCCTCCACTTT. Amino acid sequence: CATSRDTQGGAPLHF.

V usage is TRBV5-6 and J usage is TRBJ2-1; maybe TRBD2 (5 bases). Trimming stripped 0 bases from V and 12 bases from J, with 19 bases between. The CDR3 is 15 residues long. Per the germline V gene, CDR1 is SGHDT and CDR2 is YYEEEE. This chain's CDR3 is CASSLESSGNVRQFF. The CDR3 DNA sequence: TGTGCCAGCAGCTTGGAGTCCTCGGGGAACGTTCGGCAGTTCTTC.

The V gene is TRBV5-5, the J gene TRBJ1-5; no reliable D call. V lost 4 bases and J 4 bases, leaving 15 bases between the germline ends. The CDR3 runs 15 residues. CDR1 SGHKS and CDR2 YYEKEE come from the germline V gene (reference sequence). The DNA for the CDR3 is TGTGCCAGCAGCGATGCCGGTTCCTTTAATCAGCCCCAGCATTTT. Amino acid sequence: CASSDAGSFNQPQHF.

The rearrangement uses TRBV5-5 and TRBJ2-7; 7 nucleotides match TRBD1. This CDR3 is built from 13 residues. Germline values: CDR1 SGHKS, CDR2 YYEKEE (reference sequence). The ends lost 4 bases at V and 0 bases at J; junction bases unmatched: 1. CDR3 bases: TGTGCCAGCAGCCGACAGGGCTCCTACGAGCAGTACTTC. Protein sequence: CASSRQGSYEQYF.

The chain recombines TRBV28 with TRBJ1-1, with TRBD1 matching over 7 bases. Germline values: CDR1 MDHEN, CDR2 SYDVKM. This CDR3 region has 14 residues. Germline trimming cut 5 bases from V and 4 bases from J; bases unmatched to any gene: 7. The CDR3 coding sequence is TGTGCCAGCAGTACTTCAGGGGGGAGCACTGAAGCTTTCTTT. Residues: CASSTSGGSTEAFF.

The rearrangement links TRBV4-3 to TRBJ1-1; possibly TRBD1 for D (5 bases). V was pared by 0 bases and J by 2 bases, with 13 bases between. Germline CDR1 and CDR2: LGHNA and YSLEER. This CDR3 spans 16 amino acids. The CDR3 protein is CASSQDMRGGNTEAFF. The CDR3, as DNA: TGCGCCAGCAGCCAAGATATGCGGGGCGGAAACACTGAAGCTTTCTTT.

The chain couples TRBV9 to TRBJ1-2; no clear D gene. This CDR3 has 15 amino acids. V dropped 0 bases and J dropped 8 bases, with 17 bases sitting between them. The V gene's germline CDR1 is SGDLS and CDR2 YYNGEE. The CDR3 nucleotides read TGTGCCAGCAGCGTAGGCTCCAGGAGGAGTACGGGCTACACCTTC. This sequence encodes CASSVGSRRSTGYTF.

V is TRBV18 and J is TRBJ1-1; TRBD1 is a possible D gene (5 bases). The CDR3 has 17 amino acids. In germline, CDR1 is KGHSH, CDR2 LQKENI. V shed 3 bases and J shed 1 base, with 18 bases lying between them. CDR3 sequence: CASSPPGHHSGNTEAFF. CDR3 nucleotides: TGTGCCAGCTCACCGCCCGGACACCACAGTGGGAACACTGAAGCTTTCTTT.

The rearrangement joins TRBV11-2 to TRBJ2-3; 8 bases fit TRBD2. V lost 11 bases and J lost 3; bases outside the gene matches: 7. CDR1 and CDR2 from the germline V gene are SGHAT and FQNNGV. This CDR3 comprises 13 residues. The CDR3 DNA follows: TGTGCCGCCGGGGGGGGGTGGACAGATACGCAGTATTTT. Translating it yields CAAGGGWTDTQYF.

The V and J genes are TRBV6-6 and TRBJ2-5, with 8 bases matching TRBD2. Germline lookup yields CDR1 MNHNY and CDR2 SVGAGI (reference sequence). The CDR3 extends over 16 amino acids. Germline trimming cut 4 bases from V and 5 bases from J; bases unmatched to any gene: 12. Here the CDR3 reads CASSSTDRGGLETQYF. CDR3 bases: TGTGCCAGCAGTTCTACCGACCGGGGGGGCCTTGAGACCCAGTACTTC.

A single count supports this clone. This chain links TRBV6-5 with TRBJ1-4, with D maybe TRBD1 (5 bases). This CDR3 region has 15 residues. CDR1 and CDR2 from the germline V gene are MNHEY and SVGAGI. V was pared by 4 bases and J by 7 bases, with 16 bases between. CDR3 coding DNA: TGTGCCAGCAGTTCCAGACAGAGAGTAGGTGAAAAACTGTTTTTT. This translates into CASSSRQRVGEKLFF.